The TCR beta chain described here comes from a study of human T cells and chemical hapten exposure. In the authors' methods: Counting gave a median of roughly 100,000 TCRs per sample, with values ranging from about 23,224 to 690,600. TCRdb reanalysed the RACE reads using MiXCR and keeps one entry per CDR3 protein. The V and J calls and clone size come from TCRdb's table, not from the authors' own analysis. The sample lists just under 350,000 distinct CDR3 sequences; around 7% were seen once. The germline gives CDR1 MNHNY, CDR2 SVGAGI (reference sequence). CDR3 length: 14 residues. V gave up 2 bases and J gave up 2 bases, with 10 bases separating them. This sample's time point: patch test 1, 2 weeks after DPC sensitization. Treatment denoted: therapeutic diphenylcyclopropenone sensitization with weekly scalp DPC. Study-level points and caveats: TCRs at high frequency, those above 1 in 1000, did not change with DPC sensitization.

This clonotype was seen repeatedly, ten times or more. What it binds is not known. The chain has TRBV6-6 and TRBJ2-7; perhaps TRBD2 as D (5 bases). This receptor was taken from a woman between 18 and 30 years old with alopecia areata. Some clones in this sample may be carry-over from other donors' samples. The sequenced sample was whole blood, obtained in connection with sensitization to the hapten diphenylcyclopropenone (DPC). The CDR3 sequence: CASSYTDGTYEQYF. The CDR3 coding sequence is TGTGCCAGCAGTTACACGGACGGGACCTACGAGCAGTACTTC.